The entry below describes one T cell receptor (beta chain). Its antigen is still unknown. Assay used: immunoSEQ multiplex PCR; TCRdb lists only in-frame clones, some missing. The data contain about 330,000 clones, 67% of them singletons. With cryopreserved PBMCs as the source, roughly 2 micrograms of genomic DNA went to TCR beta libraries. This sample is part of a study of cytotoxic CD8 clonotypes in ibrutinib-treated CLL. Across the whole study: Specimens for response were gathered following a median about 11 months of therapy, spanning 6 to 36.

General observations from the study: Clonality increased at ibrutinib response and stayed stable in sustained remission. At progression, however, it fell back toward baseline.

Germline V gene data show CDR1 as MNHEY and CDR2 as SMNVEV (reference sequence). The CDR3 extends over 13 amino acids. The V end lost 4 bases, the J end lost 5 bases, and 9 bases lay between the germline ends. Material: PBMCs, obtained after 36 months of ibrutinib treatment. The V call is TRBV27, the J call TRBJ1-5; D is undetermined. This receptor was taken from a human donor with chronic lymphocytic leukemia. The CDR3 DNA reads as TGTGCCAGCAGTTGGCGTGGGGATCAGCCCCAGCATTTT. Protein: CASSWRGDQPQHF.